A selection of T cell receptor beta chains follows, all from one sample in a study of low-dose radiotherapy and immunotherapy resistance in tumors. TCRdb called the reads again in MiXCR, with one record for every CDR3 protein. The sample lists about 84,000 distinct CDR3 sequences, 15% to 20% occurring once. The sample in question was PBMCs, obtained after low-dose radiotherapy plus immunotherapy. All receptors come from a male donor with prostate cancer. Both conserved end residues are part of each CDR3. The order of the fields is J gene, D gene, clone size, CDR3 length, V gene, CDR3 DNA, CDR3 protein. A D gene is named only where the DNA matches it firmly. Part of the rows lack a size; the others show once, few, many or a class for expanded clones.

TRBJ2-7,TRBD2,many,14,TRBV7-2,TGTGCCAGCAGCTCGGGGACTACCAACTACGAGCAGTACTTC,CASSSGTTNYEQYF
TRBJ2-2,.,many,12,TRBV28,TGTGCCAGCAGTTTGGGCACCGGGGAGCTGTTTTTT,CASSLGTGELFF
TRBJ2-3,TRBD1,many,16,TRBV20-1,TGCAGTCCAACCAAAGACAGGGGCCTCAGCACAGATACGCAGTATTTT,CSPTKDRGLSTDTQYF
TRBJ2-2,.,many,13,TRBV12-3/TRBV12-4,TGTGCCAGCACAATGGGAGCAGGAGGGGAGCTGTTTTTT,CASTMGAGGELFF
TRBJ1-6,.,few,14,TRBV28,TGTGCCAGCAGTTTTTCCCAGGGGAATTCACCCCTCCACTTT,CASSFSQGNSPLHF
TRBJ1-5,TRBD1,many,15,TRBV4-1,TGCGCCAGCAGCCCAACAGGGGGCAGCAATCAGCCCCAGCATTTT,CASSPTGGSNQPQHF
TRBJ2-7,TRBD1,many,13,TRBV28,TGTGCCACCCTAACAGGGGTCACATACGAGCAGTACTTC,CATLTGVTYEQYF
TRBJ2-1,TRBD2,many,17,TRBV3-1,TGTGCCAGCAGCCAAGGGACTAGGATATATCTACGGAATGAGCAGTTCTTC,CASSQGTRIYLRNEQFF
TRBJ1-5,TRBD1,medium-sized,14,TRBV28,TGTGCCAGCAGCCGACAGGGGAGCAATCAGCCCCAGCATTTT,CASSRQGSNQPQHF
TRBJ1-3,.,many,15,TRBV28,TGTGCCAGCAGTTTGACACAGGGAGGGGAAAACACCATATATTTT,CASSLTQGGENTIYF
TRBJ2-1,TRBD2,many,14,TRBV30,TGTGCCTGGAGCGGGCAGCTAGCGGGGGTTGAGCAGTTCTTC,CAWSGQLAGVEQFF
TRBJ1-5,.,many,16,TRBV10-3,TGTGCCATCAGTGATTACCGTTTGGGCTCCAATCAGCCCCAGCATTTT,CAISDYRLGSNQPQHF
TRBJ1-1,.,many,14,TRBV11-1,TGTGCCAGCAGCCCCCAGGGCGAGTACACTGAAGCTTTCTTT,CASSPQGEYTEAFF
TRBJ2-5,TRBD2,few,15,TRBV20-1,TGCAGTGCTAGAACAGGGACTAGCGGGAGGAAGACCCAGTACTTC,CSARTGTSGRKTQYF
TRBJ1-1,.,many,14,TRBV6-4,TGTGCCAGCATACCACAGGAAAAGAATACTGAAGCTTTCTTT,CASIPQEKNTEAFF
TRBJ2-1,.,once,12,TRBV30,TGTGCCTGGAGTCCGACTGACAATGAGCAGTTCTTC,CAWSPTDNEQFF
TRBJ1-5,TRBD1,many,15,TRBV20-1,TGCAGTGCTCACTCAGGTCAGGGGGCATCCCAGCCCCAGCATTTT,CSAHSGQGASQPQHF
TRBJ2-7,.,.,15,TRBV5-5,TGTGCCAGCAGCTTTCAATCGGGGATTTCCTACGAGCAGTACTTC,CASSFQSGISYEQYF
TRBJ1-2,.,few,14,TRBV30,TGTGCCTGGAGCAACCAGGGGACGTCCTATGGCTACACCTTC,CAWSNQGTSYGYTF
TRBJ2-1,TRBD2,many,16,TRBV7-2,TGTGCCAGCAGCCCTTACGCTAGCGGATCCGCGGGTGAGCAGTTCTTC,CASSPYASGSAGEQFF
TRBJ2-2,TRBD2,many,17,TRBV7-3,TGTGCCAGCAGCCTACAGGGGACTAGCGGGATCACCGGGGAGCTGTTTTTT,CASSLQGTSGITGELFF
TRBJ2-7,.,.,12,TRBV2,TGTGCCAGCAGTGTAGGGTTCTACGAGCAGTACTTC,CASSVGFYEQYF
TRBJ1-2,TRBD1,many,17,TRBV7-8,TGTGCCAGCAGCATGAGGACAGGATATGAAATTACCTATGGCTACACCTTC,CASSMRTGYEITYGYTF
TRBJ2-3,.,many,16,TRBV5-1,TGCGCCAGCAGCTTGGCAACGGCCGTTCCCACAGATACGCAGTATTTT,CASSLATAVPTDTQYF
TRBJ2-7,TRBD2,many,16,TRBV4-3,TGCGCCAGCAGCCAAGCCCGGACTAGCGTTTGGAACGAGCAGTACTTC,CASSQARTSVWNEQYF
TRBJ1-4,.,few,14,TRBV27,TGTGCCAGCACCGGGACAACCCCAAATGAAAAACTGTTTTTT,CASTGTTPNEKLFF
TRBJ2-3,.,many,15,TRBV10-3,TGTGCCATCAGTGAGTCGAAAGGGTCAGCAGATACGCAGTATTTT,CAISESKGSADTQYF
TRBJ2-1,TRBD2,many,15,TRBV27,TGTGCCAGCAGCCTCAGGGCTAGCGGATACAATGAGCAGTTCTTC,CASSLRASGYNEQFF
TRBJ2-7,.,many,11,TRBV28,TGTGCCAGCAGTACGACCTACGAGCAGTACTTC,CASSTTYEQYF
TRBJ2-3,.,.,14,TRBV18,TGTGCCAGCTCACCCATAGCGGGCACAGATACGCAGTATTTT,CASSPIAGTDTQYF
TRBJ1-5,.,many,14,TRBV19,TGTGCCAGTAGTATGAGGGGGAATCATCAGCCCCAGCATTTT,CASSMRGNHQPQHF
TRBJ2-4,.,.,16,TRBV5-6,TGTGCCAGCAGCCTTCGGACGAGACTAGCCAAAAACATTCAGTACTTC,CASSLRTRLAKNIQYF
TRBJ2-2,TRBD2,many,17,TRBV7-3,TGTGCCAGCAGCTTATCTGCGGGGGGGGCAAACACCGGGGAGCTGTTTTTT,CASSLSAGGANTGELFF
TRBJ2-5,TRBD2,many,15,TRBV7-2,TGTGCCAGCAGCTGGCGACTAGCGGGAGAAGAGACCCAGTACTTC,CASSWRLAGEETQYF
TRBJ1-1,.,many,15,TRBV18,TGTGCCAGCTCACCACCTTCGGGGGGCGCGGCGGTAGCTTTCTTT,CASSPPSGGAAVAFF
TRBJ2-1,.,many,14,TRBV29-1,TGCAGCGCAAGCCGGGACTCCCGGGGGAGTGAGCAGTTCTTC,CSASRDSRGSEQFF
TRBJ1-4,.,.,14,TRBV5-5,TGTGCCAGCAGCTTTTCAGGGCAGAATGAAAAACTGTTTTTT,CASSFSGQNEKLFF
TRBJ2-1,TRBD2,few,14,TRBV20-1,TGCAGTGCTAGCGGGGGGGAGGTCTACAATGAGCAGTTCTTC,CSASGGEVYNEQFF
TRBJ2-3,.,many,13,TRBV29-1,TGCAGCGTTGCTCGGGGAAACACAGATACGCAGTATTTT,CSVARGNTDTQYF
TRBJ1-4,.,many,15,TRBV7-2,TGTGCCAGCAGCTTAGCCGGGACCCTAAATGAAAAACTGTTTTTT,CASSLAGTLNEKLFF
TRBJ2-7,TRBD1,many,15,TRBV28,TGTGCCAGCACTAGGGACTCGACAGGGGCCTACGAGCAGTACTTC,CASTRDSTGAYEQYF
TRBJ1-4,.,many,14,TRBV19,TGTGCCAGTAGTATCCAGGGTACTAATGAAAAACTGTTTTTT,CASSIQGTNEKLFF
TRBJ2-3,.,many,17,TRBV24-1,TGTGCCACCAGTGACTTGACAGGAAGGATTGGAACAGATACGCAGTATTTT,CATSDLTGRIGTDTQYF
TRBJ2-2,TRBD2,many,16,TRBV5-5,TGTGCCAGCAGCTTGTCTAGCGGGAGGGCCACCGGGGAGCTGTTTTTT,CASSLSSGRATGELFF
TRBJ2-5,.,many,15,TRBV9,TGTGCCAGCAGCGTAGGAGTAGGTAGGGGGGAGACCCAGTACTTC,CASSVGVGRGETQYF
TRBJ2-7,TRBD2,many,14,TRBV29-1,TGCAGCGTCGAATTACTAGCGGGCCGATACGAGCAGTACTTC,CSVELLAGRYEQYF
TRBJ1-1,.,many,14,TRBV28,TGTGCCAGCAGCCCCCCGAGGGGGTCCACTGAAGCTTTCTTT,CASSPPRGSTEAFF
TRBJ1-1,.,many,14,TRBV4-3,TGCGCCAGCAGCCAAGAAGTAGTTCGCCAGAGAGCTTTCTTT,CASSQEVVRQRAFF
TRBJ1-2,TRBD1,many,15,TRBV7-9,TGTGCCAGCAGCTTCTCCGGGGGACAGGGGTATGGCTACACCTTC,CASSFSGGQGYGYTF
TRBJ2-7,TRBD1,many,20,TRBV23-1,TGCGCCAGCAGTCAATCGAAAAAGGACAGGGGGCGCAGAAAACCCTACGAGCAGTACTTC,CASSQSKKDRGRRKPYEQYF
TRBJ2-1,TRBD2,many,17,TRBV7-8,TGTGCCAGCAGCACGCGGACTAGCGGGAGCTCCTACAATGAGCAGTTCTTC,CASSTRTSGSSYNEQFF
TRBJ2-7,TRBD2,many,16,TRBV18,TGTGCCAGCTCACCACGGGGATTAGCGGGGAACTACGAGCAGTACTTC,CASSPRGLAGNYEQYF
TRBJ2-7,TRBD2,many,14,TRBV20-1,TGCAGTGCAGGCGGAGTAGCGGGAGTGGGCGAGCAGTACTTC,CSAGGVAGVGEQYF
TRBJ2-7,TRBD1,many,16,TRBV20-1,TGCAGTGCTACAGGACAGGGTGGCCCCGCGGTCTACGAGCAGTACTTC,CSATGQGGPAVYEQYF
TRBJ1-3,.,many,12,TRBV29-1,TGCAGCGTTGGGGGCTCTGGAAACACCATATATTTT,CSVGGSGNTIYF
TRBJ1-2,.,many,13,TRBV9,TGTGCCAGCAGCGCGGGACATCATAAGGGCTACACCTTC,CASSAGHHKGYTF
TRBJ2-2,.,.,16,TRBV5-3,TGTGCCAGCAGCTTGGTCTGGGGGAGTAACACCGGGGAGCTGTTTTTT,CASSLVWGSNTGELFF